The 13 T cell receptor beta chains reported below all come from one sample, sequenced in a study of cytomegalovirus exposure and HLA in healthy donors. The PCR made use of 60 Vbeta and 13 Jbeta primers. Measured with immunoSEQ multiplex PCR; TCRdb has only the in-frame clones, and not every one. The sample has roughly 160,000 clones, around 82% seen once; the top ten hold around 0.98%. Sequenced: PBMCs. These receptors all come from a man under 40 in good health and CMV-seronegative.

The chain is built from TRBV21-1 and TRBJ1-1; no check of the table's D call, TRBD1, against the DNA was made. TRBV21-1 is a pseudogene segment. The CDR3 sequence is 15 residues long. The CDR3 region has the DNA TGTGCCAGCAGCAATTTTGGGACAGGGTATCCTGAAGCTTTCTTT. Protein: CASSNFGTGYPEAFF.

The V gene is TRBV9, the J gene TRBJ2-7; 12 bases line up with TRBD2. The CDR3 runs 15 residues. Trimming took 4 bases from V and 3 from J; bases not matched to a gene: 5. Germline CDR1 SGDLS, CDR2 YYNGEE. DNA of the CDR3: TGTGCCAGCAGCCCCAGACTAGCGGGGGACTACGAGCAGTACTTC. Translating it yields CASSPRLAGDYEQYF.

The chain joins TRBV7-9 to TRBJ2-3; 10 bases align to TRBD1. This CDR3 region has 19 residues. The J segment lost 4 bases and the V segment lost 1 base, leaving 14 bases of the junction unmatched. CDR1 SEHNR and CDR2 FQNEAQ come from the germline V gene (reference sequence). In DNA form, the CDR3 reads TGTGCCAGCAGCTTAGATTTCGGACAGGGGGGAGGCCCCCCAGATACGCAGTATTTT. It encodes CASSLDFGQGGGPPDTQYF. Based on the CDR3 plus reference TRBV7-9 and TRBJ2-3, the full variable domain is DTGVSQNPRHKITKRGQNVTFRCDPISEHNRLYWYRQTLGQGPEFLTYFQNEAQLEKSRLLSDRFSAERPKGSFSTLEIQRTEQGDSAMYLCASSLDFGQGGGPPDTQYFGPGTRLTVL.

The genes are TRBV2 and TRBJ1-2; 7 bases fit TRBD1. With V trimmed by 5 bases and J by 1 base, 4 bases remained unmatched. The germline gives CDR1 SNHLY, CDR2 FYNNEI. The CDR3 is made up of 14 amino acids. Written as DNA, the CDR3 is TGTGCCAGCAGTCCGACAGGGTATAACTATGGCTACACCTTC. Protein: CASSPTGYNYGYTF.

The chain has TRBV2 and TRBJ2-7; D is perhaps TRBD1 (5 bases). The ends were cut back, 3 bases at V and 2 bases at J, with 8 bases in the middle. The germline V gene encodes CDR1 SNHLY and CDR2 FYNNEI. The CDR3 has 13 residues. This chain's CDR3 is CASSEGRAYEQYF. In DNA form, the CDR3 reads TGTGCCAGCAGTGAGGGCAGGGCCTACGAGCAGTACTTC.

The chain is built from TRBV7-2 and TRBJ1-1, with TRBD1 matching 7 bases. Per germline, CDR1 SGHTA and CDR2 FQGNSA. V was clipped by 5 bases and J by 2 bases; unmatched bases: 8. The CDR3 is 15 residues long. CDR3 nucleotide sequence: TGTGCCAGCAGCAAAACACAGGGGTCCAACACTGAAGCTTTCTTT. Protein: CASSKTQGSNTEAFF. The entire variable domain, with the rest obtained from reference TRBV7-2 and TRBJ1-1, is as follows: GAGVSQSPSNKVTEKGKDVELRCDPISGHTALYWYRQSLGQGLEFLIYFQGNSAPDKSGLPSDRFSAERTGGSVSTLTIQRTQQEDSAVYLCASSKTQGSNTEAFFGQGTRLTVV.

CDR3 DNA: TGTGCCAGCAGCCTCTCCCGGGGGCGGGAGGTTTCCTACGAGCAGTACTTC. Translation gives CASSLSRGREVSYEQYF. The chain recombines TRBV4-2 with TRBJ2-7, with 8 bases matching TRBD2. V lost 4 bases, J lost 1 base, and 12 bases stayed unmatched. Per the germline V gene, CDR1 is LGHNA and CDR2 is YNFKEQ. The CDR3 is made up of 17 amino acids.

This clone was recorded only once. This chain's CDR3 is CASSQDRLAFSGELFF. DNA for the CDR3: TGTGCCAGCAGCCAAGACCGATTAGCTTTTTCCGGGGAGCTGTTTTTT. The J gene is TRBJ2-2, the V gene TRBV14; D gene uncertain. The CDR3 runs 16 residues. Germline assignment: CDR1 SGHDN and CDR2 FVKESK. Trimming took 0 bases from V and 6 from J, leaving 14 bases between them.

The genes are TRBV6-1 and TRBJ1-6; 8 positions match TRBD1. The CDR3 has 18 amino acids. With V trimmed by 6 bases and J by 5 bases, 15 bases remained unmatched. Germline V gene data show CDR1 as MNHNS and CDR2 as SASEGT. The DNA for the CDR3 is TGTGCCAGCAGCGAACGTACGACAGGGGAGGCTCATAATTCACCCCTCCACTTT. As protein: CASSERTTGEAHNSPLHF.

The rearrangement joins TRBV30 to TRBJ1-1; D perhaps matches TRBD1 (5 bases). Looked up from germline, CDR1 is GTSNPN and CDR2 is SVGIG (reference sequence). V lost 1 base and J 0 bases, leaving 9 bases between the germline ends. The CDR3 runs 14 residues. Here the CDR3 reads CAWSADRLNTEAFF. CDR3 in DNA: TGTGCCTGGAGTGCTGACAGATTGAACACTGAAGCTTTCTTT.

The J gene is TRBJ1-1, the V gene TRBV15; TRBD1 matches 7 bases. The V gene end was trimmed by 1 base and the J gene end by 4 bases; junction bases not matched to a gene: 6. The CDR3 is 15 amino acids. Germline CDR1 reads LNHNV; CDR2 reads YYDKDF (reference sequence). The CDR3 loop is CATSRAGTAATEAFF. CDR3 coding DNA: TGTGCCACCAGCAGAGCCGGGACAGCGGCCACTGAAGCTTTCTTT.

J is TRBJ1-1 and V is TRBV9, with D uncertain. The CDR3 length is 13 residues. Germline V lookup: CDR1 SGDLS, CDR2 YYNGEE. V was cut by 5 bases and J by 4 bases, with 12 bases left in between. The CDR3 DNA sequence: TGTGCCAGCAGTTATGGCCCTAGCACTGAAGCTTTCTTT. Residues: CASSYGPSTEAFF. Filled out from reference TRBV9 and TRBJ1-1, the complete variable domain reads DSGVTQTPKHLITATGQRVTLRCSPRSGDLSVYWYQQSLDQGLQFLIQYYNGEERAKGNILERFSAQQFPDLHSELNLSSLELGDSALYFCASSYGPSTEAFFGQGTRLTVV.

A note on this clone: At one end, the junction sequence differs from germline, possibly due to a read error. The J gene is TRBJ2-1, the V gene TRBV7-7; 13 bases agree with TRBD2. Looked up from germline, CDR1 is SSHAT and CDR2 is FNYEAQ (reference sequence). CDR3 length: 14 amino acids. The CDR3: CASSLGTSGDEQFF. In nucleotides, the CDR3 is TGTGCTAGCAGCTTAGGGACTAGCGGGGATGAGCAGTTCTTC.